The T cell receptor (beta chain) under discussion was sequenced for a study of cytomegalovirus exposure and HLA in healthy donors. The study's findings and limits: Presence/absence analyses assumed roughly uniform sequencing depth across donors. TCR sequences were mostly rare, though some public TCRs occurred in many donors. It was reportedly the case that the classifier diagnosed cytomegalovirus status with high specificity and sensitivity.

The PCR ran on 60 Vbeta and 13 Jbeta primers. Clones were sequenced by immunoSEQ multiplex PCR, and TCRdb holds only the in-frame ones, with some missing. This table holds 150,000 or so clones, 60% to 80% found once. Germline V gives CDR1 MNHNS, CDR2 SASEGT. The CDR3 length is 14 residues. V was clipped by 4 bases and J by 0 bases, with 10 bases between them. Concerning this clone itself: The target antigen is unknown.

This chain joins TRBV6-1 and TRBJ2-7, with a weak D call TRBD1 (6 bases). Sequenced: PBMCs. This receptor was identified in a man younger than 35 in good health and CMV-seropositive. The CDR3 spells CASSGPGHSYEQYV. The CDR3, as DNA: TGTGCCAGCAGTGGACCGGGACACTCCTACGAGCAGTACGTC.